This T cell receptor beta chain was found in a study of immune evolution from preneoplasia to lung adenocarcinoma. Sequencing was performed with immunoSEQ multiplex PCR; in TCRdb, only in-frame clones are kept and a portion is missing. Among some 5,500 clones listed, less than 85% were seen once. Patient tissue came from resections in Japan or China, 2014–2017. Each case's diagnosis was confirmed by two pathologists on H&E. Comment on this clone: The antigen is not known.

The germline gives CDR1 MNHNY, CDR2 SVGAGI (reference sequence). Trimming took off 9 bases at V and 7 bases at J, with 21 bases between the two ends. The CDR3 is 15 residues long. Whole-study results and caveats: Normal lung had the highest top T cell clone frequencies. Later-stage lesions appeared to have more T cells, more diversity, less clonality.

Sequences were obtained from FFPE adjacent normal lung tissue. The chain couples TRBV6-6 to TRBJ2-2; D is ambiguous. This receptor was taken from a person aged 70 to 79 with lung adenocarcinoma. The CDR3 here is CASYRGGPPGGELFF. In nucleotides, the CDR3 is TGTGCCAGTTACAGAGGCGGCCCCCCGGGCGGGGAGCTGTTTTTT.